Following are 7 T cell receptor beta chains from one sample sequenced in a study of blood T cell repertoires in COVID-19. Produced via immunoSEQ multiplex PCR; TCRdb's table is partial and in-frame only. Altogether 200,000 or so clones are present, 84% being singletons, with the ten largest covering around 2%. The source material was peripheral blood. These receptors were taken from a man in his forties who had recovered from COVID-19.

The gene calls are TRBV4-3 and TRBJ2-3; the match to TRBD2 covers 8 bases. CDR1 and CDR2 (germline): LGHNA, YSLEER. The CDR3 covers 14 residues. V shed 4 bases, J shed 5 bases, and the junction held 5 bases outside the gene matches. Written as DNA, the CDR3 is TGCGCCAGCAGCCGAGGGCGGGGGGAAGATACGCAGTATTTT. As protein: CASSRGRGEDTQYF.

This chain links TRBV7-9 with TRBJ1-6; 10 bases fit TRBD1. Germline V gene data show CDR1 as SEHNR and CDR2 as FQNEAQ (reference sequence). The CDR3 has 17 residues. V lost 11 bases and J lost 0; bases outside the gene matches: 10. In DNA form, the CDR3 reads TGTGCCGTTAAGGGGACAGGGGCGAGCTCCTATAATTCACCCCTCCACTTT. The encoded protein is CAVKGTGASSYNSPLHF.

This clone was seen more than once but under ten times. The chain recombines TRBV19 with TRBJ1-2; TRBD1 might be the D (5 bases). Looked up from germline, CDR1 is LNHDA and CDR2 is SQIVND (reference sequence). The CDR3 has 13 amino acids. Trimming cost V 4 bases and J 3 bases, with 9 bases left between them. CDR3 sequence reads: CASSTSGYYGYTF. Here the CDR3 DNA reads TGTGCCAGTAGTACGTCAGGGTACTATGGCTACACCTTC.

This rearrangement joins TRBV6-2 or TRBV6-3 to TRBJ2-7, with D perhaps TRBD2 (5 bases). Germline V gene data show CDR1 as MNHEY and CDR2 as SVGEGT. CDR3 size: 15 residues. Trimming removed 0 bases from V and 4 bases from J, with 13 bases in between. The CDR3 region has the DNA TGTGCCAGCAGTTACTCCCCCCGGGGATATTACGAGCAGTACTTC. Its translation is CASSYSPRGYYEQYF.

Remarks on this clone: Other DNA sequences from this sample encode an identical CDR3 as well. The V gene is TRBV9, the J gene TRBJ2-7; 9 bases are a match to TRBD1. The junction had 4 bases not matched to a gene; V was cut back by 2 bases and J by 1 base. Germline V CDR1 and CDR2: SGDLS, YYNGEE. The CDR3 runs to 15 residues. The CDR3 nucleotides read TGTGCCAGCAGCGTCGGTGGGACAGGGTCCTACGAGCAGTACTTC. Translated, it gives CASSVGGTGSYEQYF.

This clone was counted a single time. In nucleotides, the CDR3 is TGTGCCAGCAGTTTACAGCGGGCGGGTACCGATACGCAGTATTTT. Protein: CASSLQRAGTDTQYF. The J gene is TRBJ2-3, the V gene TRBV27; D is possibly TRBD2 (6 bases). V was cut by 2 bases and J by 6 bases, with 15 bases left in between. CDR3 size: 15 residues. CDR1 and CDR2 from the germline V gene are MNHEY and SMNVEV (reference sequence).

The chain joins TRBV28 to TRBJ2-7; 8 bases are shared with TRBD1. Looked up from germline, CDR1 is MDHEN and CDR2 is SYDVKM. Trimming cost V 5 bases and J 5 bases; bases outside gene matches: 11. This CDR3 comprises 15 residues. DNA for the CDR3: TGTGCCAGCAGTGCCTCGGACAGGGTCATCCACGAGCAGTACTTC. Amino acid sequence: CASSASDRVIHEQYF.